This T cell receptor (beta chain) was identified in a study of a mutant IDH1 vaccine in newly diagnosed glioma. Overall study: Beginning 4-6 weeks after radiotherapy alone, or with temozolomide cycles, vaccination took place. Males made up 62.5% and females roughly 40% of treated patients, whose mean age was around 40 years.

The CDR3 runs to 13 residues. V was shortened by 2 bases and J by 5 bases, with 9 bases between the two germline ends. Germline V gene sequence: CDR1 MNHEY, CDR2 SVGAGI. Generated by immunoSEQ multiplex PCR, the TCRdb table keeps only in-frame clones and is missing some. The table has about 48,000 clones, roughly 84% seen once; the top ten hold about 7%. Time point of the sample: week 35, safety follow-up. The investigators gave 300 ug of mutant IDH1 20-mer peptide in each vaccine dose, together with topical imiquimod. Only one count was recorded for this clone. Its antigen remains unidentified. The material sequenced was PBMCs, taken from a glioma patient whose treatment included an IDH1 peptide vaccine. The chain combines TRBV6-5 with TRBJ1-1, with TRBD1 as a possible D gene (5 bases). The receptor comes from a man aged 35 to 55 with glioma. CDR3 in DNA: TGTGCCAGCAGTTACCAGGGATGGACTGAAGCTTTCTTT. The encoded protein is CASSYQGWTEAFF.